These T cell receptor beta chains were read from a single sample in a study of blood T cell repertoires in COVID-19. Generated by immunoSEQ multiplex PCR, the TCRdb table keeps only in-frame clones and is missing some. The sample carries under 300,000 clones, approximately 86% recorded once. The sequenced sample was peripheral blood. These receptors were collected from a woman aged 70 to 79 with active or convalescent COVID-19. CDR3s include the opening cysteine and the closing phenylalanine or tryptophan. D genes are given only for firm matches. Part of the rows lack a size; the others show once, few, many or a class for expanded clones.

j_call v_call clone_size d_call cdr3_aa cdr3_nt
TRBJ1-5 TRBV2 - TRBD1 CASSEETGGNQPQHF TGTGCCAGCAGTGAAGAGACAGGGGGCAATCAGCCCCAGCATTTT
TRBJ2-1 TRBV2 - TRBD1 CASTPIEGAPYNEQFF TGTGCCAGCACCCCTATCGAGGGGGCCCCCTACAATGAGCAGTTCTTC
TRBJ2-1 TRBV9 once TRBD2 CASSPTSGGDNEQFF TGTGCCAGCAGCCCGACTAGCGGGGGGGACAATGAGCAGTTCTTC
TRBJ1-4 TRBV12-3/TRBV12-4 - - CASSLGEKLFF TGTGCCAGCAGTCTCGGGGAAAAACTGTTTTTT
TRBJ1-2 TRBV20-1 few TRBD1 CSAVTGPGYTF TGCAGTGCTGTGACAGGGCCTGGCTACACCTTC
TRBJ1-2 TRBV3-1/TRBV3-2 - - CASSQPPGGYTF TGTGCCAGCAGCCAACCCCCCGGGGGCTACACCTTC
TRBJ2-2 TRBV19 - - CASSRSTETGELFF TGTGCCAGTAGTAGATCGACTGAAACCGGGGAGCTGTTTTTT
TRBJ1-6 TRBV12-3/TRBV12-4 - - CASSFNNNSPLHF TGTGCCAGCAGTTTTAACAATAATTCACCCCTCCACTTT
TRBJ2-2 TRBV4-3 - - CASSQGSGTGELFF TGCGCCAGCAGCCAGGGATCAGGGACCGGGGAGCTGTTTTTT
TRBJ2-5 TRBV19 - TRBD2 CATTSGVGLGETQYF TGTGCCACGACGAGCGGGGTGGGGCTCGGGGAGACCCAGTACTTC
TRBJ1-3 TRBV5-1 - - CASSSTIGGGGNTIYF TGCGCCAGCAGCTCAACGATCGGGGGTGGAGGAAACACCATATATTTT
TRBJ2-7 TRBV18 - TRBD1 CASSQGQASSYEQYF TGTGCCAGCTCCCAAGGACAGGCCTCATCCTACGAGCAGTACTTC
TRBJ1-4 TRBV25-1 - - CASSEGGSGEKLFF TGTGCCAGCAGTGAGGGAGGGAGCGGCGAAAAACTGTTTTTT
TRBJ1-5 TRBV2 - - CASSKLSGANQPQHF TGTGCCAGCAGTAAGCTATCAGGGGCCAATCAGCCCCAGCATTTT
TRBJ2-7 TRBV18 - - CASSQDRIYEQYF TGTGCCAGCTCTCAGGACAGAATCTACGAGCAGTACTTC
TRBJ1-5 TRBV6-6 - TRBD1 CASSSVGQGDQPQHF TGTGCCAGCAGTTCCGTTGGGCAGGGGGATCAGCCCCAGCATTTT
TRBJ2-3 TRBV2 - - CASSEPIGGRTDTQYF TGTGCCAGCAGTGAGCCGATCGGGGGACGCACAGATACGCAGTATTTT
TRBJ2-3 TRBV9 - - CASSARQIFYTDTQYF TGTGCCAGCAGCGCGAGACAGATATTCTACACAGATACGCAGTATTTT
TRBJ2-4 TRBV19 - - CASSIALDFEAKNIQYF TGTGCCAGTAGTATAGCTCTGGACTTCGAAGCCAAAAACATTCAGTACTTC
TRBJ2-7 TRBV7-8 - TRBD2 CASSREGRFFPVEQYF TGTGCCAGCAGCAGGGAGGGGCGCTTCTTCCCCGTCGAGCAGTACTTC
TRBJ1-4 TRBV18 - - CASSPGVGLANEKLFF TGTGCCAGCTCACCGGGAGTAGGGTTAGCTAATGAAAAACTGTTTTTT
TRBJ1-2 TRBV6-2/TRBV6-3 - - CATRPLNSGDGYTF TGTGCCACCAGACCTCTAAACTCAGGGGATGGCTACACCTTC
TRBJ2-3 TRBV10-2 - - CASTSRITDTQYF TGCGCCAGCACTAGCAGGATCACAGATACGCAGTATTTT
TRBJ2-5 TRBV10-3 - - CAIARQRETQYF TGTGCCATCGCCCGACAGAGAGAGACCCAGTACTTC
TRBJ1-2 TRBV5-6 once - CASSLEEEGNYGYTF TGTGCCAGCAGCTTGGAGGAGGAAGGGAACTATGGCTACACCTTC
TRBJ1-5 TRBV28 - TRBD1 CASSSTGTGGPYSNQPQHF TGTGCCAGCAGCAGTACCGGGACAGGGGGCCCGTATAGCAATCAGCCCCAGCATTTT
TRBJ1-1 TRBV5-3 - - CARSLSRGRKAFF TGTGCCAGAAGCTTGAGCAGGGGCAGGAAAGCTTTCTTT
TRBJ1-5 TRBV11-2 - - CASSLGAANQPQHF TGTGCCAGCAGCCTAGGGGCAGCTAATCAGCCCCAGCATTTT
TRBJ1-5 TRBV3-1/TRBV3-2 - TRBD1 CASSLGQAGNQPQHF TGTGCCAGCAGCCTCGGACAGGCTGGCAATCAGCCCCAGCATTTT
TRBJ2-1 TRBV24-1 once TRBD1 CATSDFTPGQGRLNEQFF TGTGCCACCAGTGATTTCACCCCGGGACAGGGTCGATTGAATGAGCAGTTCTTC
TRBJ2-7 TRBV6-2/TRBV6-3 - - CASSSPRDYEQYF TGTGCCAGCAGTTCCCCACGGGACTACGAGCAGTACTTC
TRBJ2-3 TRBV18 - TRBD2 CASSLSGGGFPDTQYF TGTGCCAGCTCACTCAGCGGGGGAGGATTTCCAGATACGCAGTATTTT
TRBJ1-1 TRBV4-1 - - CASSQDSGQPSLSEAFF TGCGCCAGCAGCCAAGATTCAGGGCAGCCGAGCCTCTCTGAAGCTTTCTTT
TRBJ1-2 TRBV9 - - CASTLGQSNYGYTF TGTGCCAGCACCCTGGGGCAGTCTAACTATGGCTACACCTTC
TRBJ1-6 TRBV19 - - CAIGQNSPLHF TGTGCCATCGGACAGAATTCACCCCTCCACTTT
TRBJ2-7 TRBV7-2 - TRBD2 CASSLGLQAGVSYEQYF TGTGCCAGCAGCTTAGGACTACAAGCGGGGGTTTCCTACGAGCAGTACTTC
TRBJ2-1 TRBV24-1 - - CATSPLGVAYNEQFF TGTGCCACCAGTCCCCTAGGGGTGGCCTACAATGAGCAGTTCTTC
TRBJ1-1 TRBV6-1 - - CASSERDSGAFF TGTGCCAGCAGTGAAAGGGACTCTGGGGCTTTCTTT
TRBJ1-2 TRBV18 - - CASSPRGVEGRANYGYTF TGTGCCAGCTCACCGCGGGGGGTGGAAGGACGAGCTAACTATGGCTACACCTTC
TRBJ1-2 TRBV18 - - CASSPREQGIDYGYTF TGTGCCAGCTCACCTCGCGAACAGGGAATTGACTATGGCTACACCTTC
TRBJ1-2 TRBV10-3 once TRBD1 CAISEARDSYGYTF TGTGCCATCAGTGAGGCGAGGGACAGCTATGGCTACACCTTC
TRBJ1-5 TRBV6-2/TRBV6-3 - - CASSYYSGYQPQHF TGTGCCAGCAGTTACTATTCAGGATATCAGCCCCAGCATTTT
TRBJ2-7 TRBV5-6 - TRBD1 CASRPTGTGRYEQYF TGTGCCAGCAGGCCGACCGGGACAGGGCGTTACGAGCAGTACTTC
TRBJ1-2 TRBV27 - - CASRQRGSLPHYGYTF TGTGCCAGCAGGCAAAGGGGGTCCTTACCCCACTATGGCTACACCTTC
TRBJ2-5 TRBV5-1 - TRBD1 CASSLNPGTGQETQYF TGCGCCAGCTCCTTGAACCCCGGGACAGGCCAAGAGACCCAGTACTTC
TRBJ1-5 TRBV7-2 - - CASSYQGSNQPQHF TGTGCCAGCAGCTATCAGGGTAGCAATCAGCCCCAGCATTTT
TRBJ1-4 TRBV4-3 - TRBD1 CASSQNRAGGEKLFF TGCGCCAGCAGCCAAAACAGGGCAGGGGGAGAAAAACTGTTTTTT
TRBJ2-3 TRBV18 - TRBD2 CASSPPTGTSGSDTQYF TGTGCCAGCTCACCACCCACCGGGACTAGCGGGTCAGATACGCAGTATTTT
TRBJ2-3 TRBV19 - TRBD2 CASNPTGGGATDTQYF TGTGCCAGTAATCCTACTGGCGGGGGGGCAACAGATACGCAGTATTTT
TRBJ2-1 TRBV6-2/TRBV6-3 once TRBD2 CASSSSGGKGEQFF TGTGCCAGCAGTTCTAGCGGGGGGAAGGGTGAGCAGTTCTTC
TRBJ1-4 TRBV6-5 - TRBD1 CASRGTGAEKLFF TGTGCCAGCAGGGGGACAGGGGCCGAAAAACTGTTTTTT
TRBJ2-7 TRBV10-3 - TRBD2 CATTTLTSGPHEQYF TGTGCCACAACAACATTGACTAGCGGCCCCCACGAGCAGTACTTC
TRBJ2-3 TRBV11-2 - TRBD1 CASSSTDRHVDTQYF TGTGCCAGCAGCTCAACGGACAGGCACGTGGATACGCAGTATTTT
TRBJ2-1 TRBV11-2 - - CASSLDGRSGNEQFF TGTGCCAGCAGCTTAGATGGACGGTCGGGGAATGAGCAGTTCTTC
TRBJ2-2 TRBV11-3 - - CASTLYLGATGELFF TGTGCCAGCACCCTTTATTTGGGGGCGACCGGGGAGCTGTTTTTT
TRBJ2-3 TRBV7-9 once - CASSRRVDTQYF TGTGCCAGCAGCCGTAGAGTAGATACGCAGTATTTT
TRBJ2-1 TRBV19 once - CASSRTASYNEQFF TGTGCCAGTAGTAGGACTGCCTCCTACAATGAGCAGTTCTTC
TRBJ2-2 TRBV10-3 - - CAALGGAGGELFF TGTGCGGCCCTGGGGGGGGCAGGCGGGGAGCTGTTTTTT
TRBJ2-7 TRBV5-6 - TRBD1 CASSLAGTGVYEQYF TGTGCCAGCAGCTTGGCCGGGACAGGGGTGTACGAGCAGTACTTC